The rows below give T cell receptor beta chains drawn from one sample of a study of blood T cell repertoires in COVID-19. Clones were sequenced by immunoSEQ multiplex PCR, and TCRdb holds only the in-frame ones, with some missing. In the table there are about 370,000 clones, 80% to 90% of which are singletons. Source material: PBMCs or T cells enriched from blood (not recorded which). The receptors were gathered from a man younger than 30 who had recovered from COVID-19. Both conserved end residues are part of each CDR3. The D gene is left open where the match is weak. A clone size is listed for some rows: how often the clone was seen (once, few, many), or a class if it is expanded.

cdr3_nt: TGTGCCAGCAGTGACAGGCTGTTTGCGGGAAACACCATATATTTT
cdr3_aa: CASSDRLFAGNTIYF
d_call: .
j_call: TRBJ1-3
clone_size: .
v_call: TRBV28

cdr3_nt: TGTGCCAGCAGTTTAGGGACTACGGCTTTCTTT
cdr3_aa: CASSLGTTAFF
d_call: .
j_call: TRBJ1-1
clone_size: .
v_call: TRBV6-5

cdr3_nt: TGTGCCAGCAGTTGGGCAGGGGAGCAGTACTTC
cdr3_aa: CASSWAGEQYF
d_call: .
j_call: TRBJ2-7
clone_size: .
v_call: TRBV28

cdr3_nt: TGTGCCAGCAGCTTCGACAGGACATTCCGGAACTATGGCTACACCTTC
cdr3_aa: CASSFDRTFRNYGYTF
d_call: .
j_call: TRBJ1-2
clone_size: .
v_call: TRBV5-8

cdr3_nt: TGTGCCAGCACCATGAATTCCGTCCGGGAGGAATTCCACAATGAGCAGTTCTTC
cdr3_aa: CASTMNSVREEFHNEQFF
d_call: TRBD2
j_call: TRBJ2-1
clone_size: .
v_call: TRBV28

cdr3_nt: TGTGCCAGCAGCGAAACGGGGGGCGGCTACGAGCAGTACTTC
cdr3_aa: CASSETGGGYEQYF
d_call: .
j_call: TRBJ2-7
clone_size: .
v_call: TRBV2

cdr3_nt: TGTGCCAGCAGTGTGGAAACGACGGGTAATTCACCCCTCCACTTT
cdr3_aa: CASSVETTGNSPLHF
d_call: .
j_call: TRBJ1-6
clone_size: .
v_call: TRBV2

cdr3_nt: TGTGCCAGCGGGCCACGGACAGGGGGGTCTTATGGCTACACCTTC
cdr3_aa: CASGPRTGGSYGYTF
d_call: TRBD1
j_call: TRBJ1-2
clone_size: .
v_call: TRBV2

cdr3_nt: TGTGCCTGGAGTGCCGGGACAGGGGGCGCAGGAGGGTACTTC
cdr3_aa: CAWSAGTGGAGGYF
d_call: TRBD1
j_call: TRBJ2-7
clone_size: .
v_call: TRBV30

cdr3_nt: TGTGCCAGCTCACCGAGGACAGGGTTGGGTGAAAAACTGTTTTTT
cdr3_aa: CASSPRTGLGEKLFF
d_call: TRBD1
j_call: TRBJ1-4
clone_size: .
v_call: TRBV18

cdr3_nt: TGTGCCAGCAGCTATGGGGATGGCGGGGGGACTAGCACAGATACGCAGTATTTT
cdr3_aa: CASSYGDGGGTSTDTQYF
d_call: TRBD2
j_call: TRBJ2-3
clone_size: .
v_call: TRBV7-6

cdr3_nt: TGTGCCAGCACGCGAATCAGGGGAGCCAAAAACATTCAGTACTTC
cdr3_aa: CASTRIRGAKNIQYF
d_call: .
j_call: TRBJ2-4
clone_size: .
v_call: TRBV7-9

cdr3_nt: TGCGCCAGCAGTGAGAGAGTAGGGAACAGGGACACCGGGGAGCTGTTTTTT
cdr3_aa: CASSERVGNRDTGELFF
d_call: .
j_call: TRBJ2-2
clone_size: .
v_call: TRBV10-1

cdr3_nt: TGCGCCAGCAGCCCCTTACACGGGACAGGGGTTTACGAGCAGTACTTC
cdr3_aa: CASSPLHGTGVYEQYF
d_call: TRBD1
j_call: TRBJ2-7
clone_size: once
v_call: TRBV5-1

cdr3_nt: TGTGCCAGCAGCTTAGCTAGCGGGGGGGCCGACAATGAGCAGTTCTTC
cdr3_aa: CASSLASGGADNEQFF
d_call: TRBD2
j_call: TRBJ2-1
clone_size: .
v_call: TRBV5-4

cdr3_nt: TGCGCCAGCAGCCCTCAGACAGGCAGCAATCAGCCCCAGCATTTT
cdr3_aa: CASSPQTGSNQPQHF
d_call: .
j_call: TRBJ1-5
clone_size: .
v_call: TRBV23-1

cdr3_nt: TGTGCCAGCAGTGAAGCGCTAAGGGGGAGCCCTCGTAATTCACCCCTCCACTTT
cdr3_aa: CASSEALRGSPRNSPLHF
d_call: .
j_call: TRBJ1-6
clone_size: .
v_call: TRBV2

cdr3_nt: TGTGCCAGCAGTTTATCGTTACAGGGGCAAGAGACCCAGTACTTC
cdr3_aa: CASSLSLQGQETQYF
d_call: TRBD1
j_call: TRBJ2-5
clone_size: .
v_call: TRBV27

cdr3_nt: TGTGCCAGCAGCCTGCTAGAGGGCGAGACCCAGTACTTC
cdr3_aa: CASSLLEGETQYF
d_call: .
j_call: TRBJ2-5
clone_size: .
v_call: TRBV3-1/TRBV3-2

cdr3_nt: TGTGCCAGCAGCGTTAGGACTAGGTGGAATGAGCAGTTCTTC
cdr3_aa: CASSVRTRWNEQFF
d_call: TRBD2
j_call: TRBJ2-1
clone_size: .
v_call: TRBV9

cdr3_nt: TGTGCCAGCAGCTCCGAACCGGGACAGGGGTTATATGCACCCCTCCACTTT
cdr3_aa: CASSSEPGQGLYAPLHF
d_call: TRBD1
j_call: TRBJ1-6
clone_size: .
v_call: TRBV5-4

cdr3_nt: TGTGCCAGCACTCCCCAGGTCCACTCTGAAGCTTTCTTT
cdr3_aa: CASTPQVHSEAFF
d_call: .
j_call: TRBJ1-1
clone_size: .
v_call: TRBV6-5

cdr3_nt: TGTGCCAGCTCACCCCGAGGAACAGGGGGGTACTATGGCTACACCTTC
cdr3_aa: CASSPRGTGGYYGYTF
d_call: TRBD1
j_call: TRBJ1-2
clone_size: .
v_call: TRBV18

cdr3_nt: TGCAGCGCCCGAGGACAGGGGCTAAACTATGGCTACACCTTC
cdr3_aa: CSARGQGLNYGYTF
d_call: TRBD1
j_call: TRBJ1-2
clone_size: .
v_call: TRBV29-1

cdr3_nt: TGTGCCAGCAGCAAGGGACAGGCGTACGAGCAGTACTTC
cdr3_aa: CASSKGQAYEQYF
d_call: TRBD1
j_call: TRBJ2-7
clone_size: once
v_call: TRBV7-9

cdr3_nt: TGTGCCAGCAGCCTCTCTCGGGGAGCCCGCCCCCCGTACAATGAGCAGTTCTTC
cdr3_aa: CASSLSRGARPPYNEQFF
d_call: .
j_call: TRBJ2-1
clone_size: .
v_call: TRBV7-9

cdr3_nt: TGCGCCAGCAGGGTCGGGACAGCCGACACTGAAGCTTTCTTT
cdr3_aa: CASRVGTADTEAFF
d_call: TRBD1
j_call: TRBJ1-1
clone_size: once
v_call: TRBV5-1

cdr3_nt: TGTGCCACCCAGTCTGGGGCCAACGTCCTGACTTTC
cdr3_aa: CATQSGANVLTF
d_call: .
j_call: TRBJ2-6
clone_size: few
v_call: TRBV27

cdr3_nt: TGCGCCAGCAGCCAAGAACGACTAGAGACCCAGTACTTC
cdr3_aa: CASSQERLETQYF
d_call: .
j_call: TRBJ2-5
clone_size: .
v_call: TRBV4-1

cdr3_nt: TGTGCCATCAGGCCGACAGGGAGTGACTATGGCTACACCTTC
cdr3_aa: CAIRPTGSDYGYTF
d_call: TRBD1
j_call: TRBJ1-2
clone_size: .
v_call: TRBV10-3

cdr3_nt: TGTGCCAGCAGCGTAGCTCCCTTGGGGGGAGACCGTACCGGGGAGCTGTTTTTT
cdr3_aa: CASSVAPLGGDRTGELFF
d_call: .
j_call: TRBJ2-2
clone_size: .
v_call: TRBV9

cdr3_nt: TGCGCCAGCAGCTTCGCCGGGACAGGGGAAACTGAAGCTTTCTTT
cdr3_aa: CASSFAGTGETEAFF
d_call: TRBD1
j_call: TRBJ1-1
clone_size: .
v_call: TRBV5-1

cdr3_nt: TGTGCCAGCTCACCACCACTAGCGGGATCCCACCGACCACGGGAGACCCAGTACTTC
cdr3_aa: CASSPPLAGSHRPRETQYF
d_call: TRBD2
j_call: TRBJ2-5
clone_size: .
v_call: TRBV18

cdr3_nt: TGTGCCAGCAGCTTAGCCTGGGGGAGGGCCTACGAGCAGTACTTC
cdr3_aa: CASSLAWGRAYEQYF
d_call: TRBD2
j_call: TRBJ2-7
clone_size: .
v_call: TRBV7-2

cdr3_nt: TGCGCCAGCAGCCAATTTGCAGAGGACAATGAGCAGTTCTTC
cdr3_aa: CASSQFAEDNEQFF
d_call: .
j_call: TRBJ2-1
clone_size: .
v_call: TRBV4-1

cdr3_nt: TGCGCCAGCAGAGGAGCGACGACAGATACGCAGTATTTT
cdr3_aa: CASRGATTDTQYF
d_call: .
j_call: TRBJ2-3
clone_size: .
v_call: TRBV5-1

cdr3_nt: TGTGCCAGCGGGGATGGAGGTCTTGGTCAGCCCCAGCATTTT
cdr3_aa: CASGDGGLGQPQHF
d_call: .
j_call: TRBJ1-5
clone_size: .
v_call: TRBV2

cdr3_nt: TGTGCCAGCTCACCCAACTCGTTTTCCTACGTGCAGTACTTC
cdr3_aa: CASSPNSFSYVQYF
d_call: .
j_call: TRBJ2-7
clone_size: .
v_call: TRBV18

cdr3_nt: TGTGCCAGCCTTGGCAACTATGGCTACACCTTC
cdr3_aa: CASLGNYGYTF
d_call: .
j_call: TRBJ1-2
clone_size: .
v_call: TRBV6-5

cdr3_nt: TGTGCCAGCAGCATATTAGCGGGGGATCCCTACAATGAGCAGTTCTTC
cdr3_aa: CASSILAGDPYNEQFF
d_call: TRBD2
j_call: TRBJ2-1
clone_size: many
v_call: TRBV7-9

cdr3_nt: TGTGCCAGCAGCCAAGCCTTTGGGGACAGGGGGGCACCCCTCCACTTT
cdr3_aa: CASSQAFGDRGAPLHF
d_call: TRBD1
j_call: TRBJ1-6
clone_size: once
v_call: TRBV3-1/TRBV3-2

cdr3_nt: TGTGCCAGCAGCCCCCTGGGACAGGGGGCCTACGAGCAGTACTTC
cdr3_aa: CASSPLGQGAYEQYF
d_call: TRBD1
j_call: TRBJ2-7
clone_size: once
v_call: TRBV5-6

cdr3_nt: TGTGCCAGTAGTTCTGGATTTGGTTTCGGTGGCGGGAGAGAGACCCAGTACTTC
cdr3_aa: CASSSGFGFGGGRETQYF
d_call: TRBD2
j_call: TRBJ2-5
clone_size: .
v_call: TRBV19

cdr3_nt: TGTGCCAGTGAGAGCGCTGAAGCTTTCTTT
cdr3_aa: CASESAEAFF
d_call: .
j_call: TRBJ1-1
clone_size: once
v_call: TRBV6-5